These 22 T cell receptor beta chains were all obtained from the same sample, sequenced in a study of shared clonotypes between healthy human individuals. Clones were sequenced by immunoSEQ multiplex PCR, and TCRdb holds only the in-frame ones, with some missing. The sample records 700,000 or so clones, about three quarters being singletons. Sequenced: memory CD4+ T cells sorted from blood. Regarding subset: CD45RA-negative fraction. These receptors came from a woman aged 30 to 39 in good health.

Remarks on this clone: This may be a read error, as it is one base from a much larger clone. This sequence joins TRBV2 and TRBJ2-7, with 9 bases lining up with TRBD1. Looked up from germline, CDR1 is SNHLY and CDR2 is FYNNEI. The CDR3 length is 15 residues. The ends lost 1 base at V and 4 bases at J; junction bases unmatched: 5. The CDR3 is CASSEGGGTGYEQYF. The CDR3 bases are TGTGCCAGCAGTGAAGGGGGGGGGACAGGGTACGAGCAGTACTTC. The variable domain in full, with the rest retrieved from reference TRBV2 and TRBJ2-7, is EPEVTQTPSHQVTQMGQEVILRCVPISNHLYFYWYRQILGQKVEFLVSFYNNEISEKSEIFDDQFSVERPDGSNFTLKIRSTKLEDSAMYFCASSEGGGTGYEQYFGPGTRLTVT.

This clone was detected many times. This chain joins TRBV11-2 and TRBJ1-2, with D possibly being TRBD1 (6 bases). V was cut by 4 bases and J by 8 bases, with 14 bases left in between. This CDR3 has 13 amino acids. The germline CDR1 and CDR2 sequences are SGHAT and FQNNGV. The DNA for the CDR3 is TGTGCCAGCAGCTACAGGGTAGCAAACGGCTACACCTTC. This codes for CASSYRVANGYTF.

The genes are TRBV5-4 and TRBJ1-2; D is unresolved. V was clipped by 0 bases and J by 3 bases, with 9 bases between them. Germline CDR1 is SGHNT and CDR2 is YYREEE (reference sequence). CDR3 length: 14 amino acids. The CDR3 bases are TGTGCCAGCAGCTTGGATACAGCAGACTATGGCTACACCTTC. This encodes CASSLDTADYGYTF. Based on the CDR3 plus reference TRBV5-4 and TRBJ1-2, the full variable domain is ETGVTQSPTHLIKTRGQQVTLRCSSQSGHNTVSWYQQALGQGPQFIFQYYREEENGRGNFPPRFSGLQFPNYSSELNVNALELDDSALYLCASSLDTADYGYTFGSGTRLTVV.

This chain's CDR3 is CASSLYRADTQYF. The CDR3, as DNA: TGTGCCAGCAGTTTATACAGGGCGGATACGCAGTATTTT. The chain couples TRBV28 to TRBJ2-3; tentatively, D is TRBD1 (6 bases). The V gene's germline CDR1 is MDHEN and CDR2 SYDVKM. CDR3 length: 13 residues. V gave up 1 base and J gave up 6 bases, with 8 bases separating them.

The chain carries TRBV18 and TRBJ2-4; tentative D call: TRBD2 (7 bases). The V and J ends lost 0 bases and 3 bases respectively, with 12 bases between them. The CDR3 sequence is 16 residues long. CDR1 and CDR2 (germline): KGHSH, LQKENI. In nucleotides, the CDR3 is TGTGCCAGCTCACCACCTGTAGGGGGGGGCAAAAACATTCAGTACTTC. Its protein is CASSPPVGGGKNIQYF. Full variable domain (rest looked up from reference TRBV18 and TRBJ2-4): NAGVMQNPRHLVRRRGQEARLRCSPMKGHSHVYWYRQLPEEGLKFMVYLQKENIIDESGMPKERFSAEFPKEGPSILRIQQVVRGDSAAYFCASSPPVGGGKNIQYFGAGTRLSVL.

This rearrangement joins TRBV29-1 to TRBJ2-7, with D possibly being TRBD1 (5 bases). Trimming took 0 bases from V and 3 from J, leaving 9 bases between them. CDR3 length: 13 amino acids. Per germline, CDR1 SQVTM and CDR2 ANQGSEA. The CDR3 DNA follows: TGCAGCGTTGAAGATCTGACAGACTACGAGCAGTACTTC. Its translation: CSVEDLTDYEQYF.

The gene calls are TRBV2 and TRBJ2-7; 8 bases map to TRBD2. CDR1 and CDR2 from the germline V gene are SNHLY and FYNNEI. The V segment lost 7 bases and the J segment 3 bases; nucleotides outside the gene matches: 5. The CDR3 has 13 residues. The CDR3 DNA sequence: TGTGCCAGCAACAGCGGGAGCGTCTACGAGCAGTACTTC. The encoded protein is CASNSGSVYEQYF.

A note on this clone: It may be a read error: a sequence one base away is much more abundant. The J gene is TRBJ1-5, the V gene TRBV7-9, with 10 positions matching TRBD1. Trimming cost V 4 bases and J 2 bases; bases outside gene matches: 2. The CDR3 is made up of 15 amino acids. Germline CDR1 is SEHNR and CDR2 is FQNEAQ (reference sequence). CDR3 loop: CASSSTGGGNQPQHF. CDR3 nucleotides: TGTGCCAGCAGCTCGACAGGGGGCGGCAATCAGCCCCAGCATTTT.

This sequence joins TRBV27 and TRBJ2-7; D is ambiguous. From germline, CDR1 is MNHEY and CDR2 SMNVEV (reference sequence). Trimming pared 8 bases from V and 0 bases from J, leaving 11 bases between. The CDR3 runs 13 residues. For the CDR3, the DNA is TGTGCCAGCCGCAAGCGTGCCTCCTACGAGCAGTACTTC. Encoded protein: CASRKRASYEQYF.

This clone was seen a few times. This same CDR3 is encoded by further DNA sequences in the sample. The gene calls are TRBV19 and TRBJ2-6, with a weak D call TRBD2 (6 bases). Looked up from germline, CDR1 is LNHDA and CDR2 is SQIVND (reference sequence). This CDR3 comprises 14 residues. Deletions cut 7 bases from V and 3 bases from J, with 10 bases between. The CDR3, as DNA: TGTGCCAGTAAATCGGGGGTTGGGGCCAACGTCCTGACTTTC. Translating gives CASKSGVGANVLTF.

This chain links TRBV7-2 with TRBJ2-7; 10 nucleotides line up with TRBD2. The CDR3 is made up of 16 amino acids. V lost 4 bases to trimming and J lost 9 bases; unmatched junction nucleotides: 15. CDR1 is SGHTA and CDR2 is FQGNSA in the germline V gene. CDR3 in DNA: TGTGCCAGCAGCTCCCGAGCCGGGACTAGCGAGGGCGGGCAGTACTTC. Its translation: CASSSRAGTSEGGQYF.

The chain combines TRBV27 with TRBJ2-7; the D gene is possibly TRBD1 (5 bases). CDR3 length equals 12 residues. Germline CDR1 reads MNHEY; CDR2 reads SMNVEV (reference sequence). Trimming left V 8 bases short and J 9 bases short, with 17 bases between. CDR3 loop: CASVDRSTRQYF. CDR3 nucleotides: TGTGCCAGCGTCGACAGATCTACGAGGCAGTACTTC.

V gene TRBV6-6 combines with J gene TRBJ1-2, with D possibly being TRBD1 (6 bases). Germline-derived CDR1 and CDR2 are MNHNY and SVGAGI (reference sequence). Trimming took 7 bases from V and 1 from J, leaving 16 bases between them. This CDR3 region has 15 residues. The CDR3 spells CASTESRGINYGYTF. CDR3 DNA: TGTGCCAGCACCGAGAGCAGGGGAATTAACTATGGCTACACCTTC.

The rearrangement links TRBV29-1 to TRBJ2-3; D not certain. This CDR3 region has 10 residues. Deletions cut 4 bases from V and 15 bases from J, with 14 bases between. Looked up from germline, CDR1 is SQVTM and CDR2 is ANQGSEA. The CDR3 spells CSVADRAAYF. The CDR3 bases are TGCAGCGTTGCAGACCGGGCCGCATATTTT.

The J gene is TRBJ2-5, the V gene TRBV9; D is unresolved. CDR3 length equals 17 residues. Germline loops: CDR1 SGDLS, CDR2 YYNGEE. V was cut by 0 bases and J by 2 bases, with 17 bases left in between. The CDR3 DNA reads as TGTGCCAGCAGCGTAGGTCCCTTTGAACCGATGCAAGAGACCCAGTACTTC. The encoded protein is CASSVGPFEPMQETQYF.

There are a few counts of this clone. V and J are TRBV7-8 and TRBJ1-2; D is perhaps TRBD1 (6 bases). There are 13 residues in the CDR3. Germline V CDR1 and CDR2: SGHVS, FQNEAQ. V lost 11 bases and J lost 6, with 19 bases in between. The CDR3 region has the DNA TGTGCCCCTAGGGGGACACCAAGGGATGGCTACACCTTC. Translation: CAPRGTPRDGYTF. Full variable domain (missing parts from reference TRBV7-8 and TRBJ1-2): GAGVSQSPRYKVAKRGQDVALRCDPISGHVSLFWYQQALGQGPEFLTYFQNEAQLDKSGLPSDRFFAERPEGSVSTLKIQRTQQEDSAVYLCAPRGTPRDGYTFGSGTRLTVV.

In nucleotides, the CDR3 is TGCAGCGTTGAACAGCTACCCGGCGGGAGCCGCAGAGAGACCCAGTACTTC. It translates to CSVEQLPGGSRRETQYF. The J gene is TRBJ2-5, the V gene TRBV29-1, with TRBD2 identical over 7 bases. Germline CDR1 and CDR2: SQVTM and ANQGSEA. The CDR3 has 17 residues. J was trimmed by 4 bases and V by 2 bases; bases with no gene match: 16. The entire variable domain, with the rest obtained from reference TRBV29-1 and TRBJ2-5, is as follows: SAVISQKPSRDICQRGTSLTIQCQVDSQVTMMFWYRQQPGQSLTLIATANQGSEATYESGFVIDKFPISRPNLTFSTLTVSNMSPEDSSIYLCSVEQLPGGSRRETQYFGPGTRLLVL.

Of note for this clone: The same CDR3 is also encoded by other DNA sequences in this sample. CDR3: CASSPPGDSGNTIYF. In DNA form, the CDR3 reads TGTGCCAGCTCACCACCTGGGGACTCTGGAAACACCATATATTTT. The J gene is TRBJ1-3, the V gene TRBV18; D gene uncertain. V was cut by 0 bases and J by 0 bases, with 6 bases left in between. Germline V gene sequence: CDR1 KGHSH, CDR2 LQKENI. This CDR3 region has 15 residues.

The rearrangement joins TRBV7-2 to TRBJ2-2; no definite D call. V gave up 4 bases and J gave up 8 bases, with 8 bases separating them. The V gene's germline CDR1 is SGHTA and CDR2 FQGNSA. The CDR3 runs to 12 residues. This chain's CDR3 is CASSSRVGELFF. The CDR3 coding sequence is TGTGCCAGCAGCTCTAGGGTGGGGGAGCTGTTTTTT.

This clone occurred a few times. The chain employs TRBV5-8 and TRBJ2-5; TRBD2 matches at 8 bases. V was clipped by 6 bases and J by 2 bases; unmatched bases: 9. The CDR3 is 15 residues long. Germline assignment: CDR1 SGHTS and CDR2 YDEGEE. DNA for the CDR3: TGTGCCAGCAACCGAGGACTAGCCCGACAAGAGACCCAGTACTTC. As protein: CASNRGLARQETQYF.

The CDR3 bases are TGCGCCAGCAGCTTGGTTGACAGCACAGATACGCAGTATTTT. Its protein is CASSLVDSTDTQYF. The chain uses TRBV5-1 and TRBJ2-3; D is unclear. Germline CDR1 reads SGHRS; CDR2 reads YFSETQ. Trimming left V 0 bases short and J 0 bases short, with 5 bases between. The CDR3 contains 14 residues.

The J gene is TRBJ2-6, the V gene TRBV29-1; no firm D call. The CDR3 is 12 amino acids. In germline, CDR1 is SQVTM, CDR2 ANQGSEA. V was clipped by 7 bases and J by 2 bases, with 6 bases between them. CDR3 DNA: TGCAGCGCCGCGGCTGGGGCCAACGTCCTGACTTTC. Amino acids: CSAAAGANVLTF.